This T cell receptor beta chain was found in a study of T cells after yellow fever vaccination. Study results and caveats: Reappearance after the booster was observed for most primary-vaccination clones (about 97% CD4, around 90% CD8).

Production of TCR cDNA was by 5'RACE template switching, which also added a universal primer site and UMIs. MiXCR was run by TCRdb on the 5' RACE reads, yielding one entry per CDR3 protein. The data show fewer than 650,000 distinct CDR3 sequences, 21% seen once. The CDR3 covers 13 residues. The V end lost 6 bases, the J end lost 5 bases, and 13 bases lay between the germline ends. Looked up from germline, CDR1 is ENHRY and CDR2 is SYGVKD. On this clonotype: The antigen is not known.

The sample here was PBMCs, taken less than 25 days after the first yellow fever vaccination. This sequence was found in a man younger than 30 who received the YFV17D yellow fever vaccine. This chain connects TRBV10-3 to TRBJ2-5; D tentatively fits TRBD1 or TRBD2 (5 bases each). The DNA of the CDR3 is TGTGCCATCAGCACACTGGGGGTGGAGACCCAGTACTTC. Translation gives CAISTLGVETQYF.